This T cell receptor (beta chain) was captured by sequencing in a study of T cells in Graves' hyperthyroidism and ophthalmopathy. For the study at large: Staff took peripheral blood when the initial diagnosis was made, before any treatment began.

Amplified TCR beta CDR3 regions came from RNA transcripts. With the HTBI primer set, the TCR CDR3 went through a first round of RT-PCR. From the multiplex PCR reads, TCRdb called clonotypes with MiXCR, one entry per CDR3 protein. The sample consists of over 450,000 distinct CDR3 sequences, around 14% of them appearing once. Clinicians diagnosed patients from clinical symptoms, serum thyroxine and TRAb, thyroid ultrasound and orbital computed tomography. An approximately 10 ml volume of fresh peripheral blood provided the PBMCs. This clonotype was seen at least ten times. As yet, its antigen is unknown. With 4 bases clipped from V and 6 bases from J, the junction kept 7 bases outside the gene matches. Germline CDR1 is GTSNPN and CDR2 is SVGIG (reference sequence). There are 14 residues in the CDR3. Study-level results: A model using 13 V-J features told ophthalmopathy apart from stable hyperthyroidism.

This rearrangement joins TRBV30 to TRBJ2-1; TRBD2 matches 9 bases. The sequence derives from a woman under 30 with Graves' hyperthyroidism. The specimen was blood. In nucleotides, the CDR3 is TGTGCCTGGACCCGGGCGGGAGGGGGCAATGAGCAGTTCTTC. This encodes CAWTRAGGGNEQFF.